This TCR beta chain was captured by sequencing in a study of control samples from healthy donors and cancer patients. Profiling relied on immunoSEQ multiplex PCR, and the TCRdb table lists in-frame clones only, not all of them. The table lists about 130,000 clones, 90% to 95% of them singletons, with 14% in the top ten. Germline-derived CDR1 and CDR2 are SGHRS and YFSETQ. The CDR3 loop spans 15 amino acids. Trimming removed 2 bases at V and 5 bases at J, with 16 bases between. The sequenced sample consisted of PBMCs. The clonotype comes from a man in his 60s with colorectal cancer. This rearrangement joins TRBV5-1 to TRBJ1-2; the D gene is possibly TRBD1 (5 bases). The CDR3 loop reads CASSLIQGTQYGYTF. CDR3 DNA sequence: TGCGCCAGCAGCTTAATTCAGGGAACTCAATATGGCTACACCTTC. The whole variable domain, remainder taken from reference TRBV5-1 and TRBJ1-2, is KAGVTQTPRYLIKTRGQQVTLSCSPISGHRSVSWYQQTPGQGLQFLFEYFSETQRNKGNFPGRFSGRQFSNSRSEMNVSTLELGDSALYLCASSLIQGTQYGYTFGSGTRLTVV.